Below, 11 T cell receptor beta chains from the same sample are listed, as sequenced in a study of shared clonotypes between healthy human individuals. Produced via immunoSEQ multiplex PCR; TCRdb's table is partial and in-frame only. The sample has millions of clones, approximately 95% seen once; the top ten hold about 0.39%. What was sequenced was naive CD4+ T cells from PBMCs. Indicated subset: CD45RA+ positively selected. Receptors originate from a man aged 18 to 35 in good health. Some clones in this sample may be carry-over from other donors' samples.

V is TRBV20-1 and J is TRBJ2-3; 7 nucleotides line up with TRBD2. CDR1 is DFQATT, CDR2 SNEGSKA, per germline (reference sequence). Unmatched junction bases numbered 5, after V lost 4 bases and J lost 10 bases. The CDR3 extends over 11 amino acids. The CDR3 is CSAIKSGAQYF. DNA for the CDR3: TGCAGTGCTATAAAAAGCGGGGCGCAGTATTTT.

V gene TRBV7-2 combines with J gene TRBJ2-7, with D perhaps assigned TRBD1 or TRBD2 (5 bases each). The CDR3 has 14 amino acids. Trimming cost V 5 bases and J 1 base, with 12 bases left between them. Germline V gives CDR1 SGHTA, CDR2 FQGNSA. The CDR3 is CASSGGRKSYEQYF. CDR3 DNA sequence: TGTGCCAGCAGCGGGGGACGGAAGTCCTACGAGCAGTACTTC.

This clone was counted between two and nine times. This rearrangement joins TRBV7-3 to TRBJ1-1; D may be TRBD1 (5 bases). This CDR3 comprises 13 residues. The V end lost 5 bases, the J end lost 1 base, and 8 bases lay between the germline ends. Germline assignment: CDR1 SGHTA and CDR2 FQGTGA. The CDR3 reads CASSVTANTEAFF. In DNA form, the CDR3 reads TGTGCCAGCAGCGTGACAGCGAACACTGAAGCTTTCTTT.

The J gene is TRBJ1-5, the V gene TRBV5-1, with D possibly matching TRBD1 (5 bases). This CDR3 comprises 13 residues. V shed 0 bases and J shed 9 bases, with 10 bases lying between them. Germline loops: CDR1 SGHRS, CDR2 YFSETQ. The chain's CDR3 is CASSLATGAPQHF. As DNA, the CDR3 is TGCGCCAGCAGCTTGGCCACCGGGGCGCCCCAGCATTTT.

In this sample, this clone turned up a few times. The gene calls are TRBV19 and TRBJ2-2; no clear D. The V gene lost 7 bases and the J gene lost 5 bases, with 14 bases spanning the gap. The V gene's germline CDR1 is LNHDA and CDR2 SQIVND (reference sequence). This CDR3 contains 14 residues. The CDR3 protein is CASNNLGSTGELFF. Written as DNA, the CDR3 is TGTGCCAGTAACAATCTAGGATCTACCGGGGAGCTGTTTTTT.

The chain combines TRBV5-1 with TRBJ1-1, with D uncertain. Per germline, CDR1 SGHRS and CDR2 YFSETQ. This CDR3 spans 14 amino acids. Trimming left V 1 base short and J 5 bases short, with 12 bases between. CDR3 in amino acids: CASSLYPLGTEAFF. Here the CDR3 DNA reads TGCGCCAGCAGCTTGTATCCCCTTGGGACTGAAGCTTTCTTT.

The chain couples TRBV5-1 to TRBJ2-5; either TRBD1 or TRBD2 may fit D (5 bases each). V was clipped by 4 bases and J by 5 bases, with 15 bases between them. Germline CDR1 and CDR2: SGHRS and YFSETQ. The CDR3 has 14 amino acids. The CDR3 here is CASSPEGNWETQYF. For the CDR3, the DNA is TGCGCCAGCAGCCCCGAGGGGAACTGGGAGACCCAGTACTTC.

The genes are TRBV15 and TRBJ2-5; D could derive from TRBD1 or TRBD2 (5 bases each). Trimming left V 9 bases short and J 5 bases short, with 13 bases between. The CDR3 totals 12 residues. Looked up from germline, CDR1 is LNHNV and CDR2 is YYDKDF (reference sequence). CDR3 sequence (DNA): TGTGCCACAAACCCAGGGACGGAGACCCAGTACTTC. Translation: CATNPGTETQYF.

This clone has more than one count but fewer than ten. Other DNA sequences from this sample encode an identical CDR3 as well. The rearrangement links TRBV30 to TRBJ1-1; TRBD1 agrees at 7 bases. The germline V gene encodes CDR1 GTSNPN and CDR2 SVGIG (reference sequence). V lost 3 bases to trimming and J lost 4 bases; unmatched junction nucleotides: 5. The CDR3 runs 13 residues. Here the CDR3 reads CAWSLQGGTEAFF. The CDR3 coding sequence is TGTGCCTGGAGCCTCCAGGGGGGCACTGAAGCTTTCTTT.

This clone was seen a few times. This sample includes further DNA sequences coding for the same CDR3. The genes are TRBV29-1 and TRBJ1-1; D gene unclear. Germline-derived CDR1 and CDR2 are SQVTM and ANQGSEA. V lost 2 bases to trimming and J lost 0 bases, with 7 bases between them. This CDR3 has 13 residues. The CDR3 loop reads CSVERRMNTEAFF. The CDR3 region has the DNA TGCAGCGTTGAAAGACGGATGAACACTGAAGCTTTCTTT.

The chain has TRBV7-2 and TRBJ2-1, with 7 nucleotides matching TRBD2. V was pared by 5 bases and J by 10 bases, with 11 bases of the junction left unmatched. The CDR3 covers 14 residues. CDR1 and CDR2 (germline): SGHTA, FQGNSA. The CDR3 sequence: CASSLTSGTTEQFF. CDR3 in DNA: TGTGCCAGCAGCCTTACGTCCGGGACTACAGAGCAGTTCTTC.